Shown below are 22 T cell receptor beta chains from a single sample sequenced in a study of graft-versus-host responses after intestinal transplantation. The antigens of these receptors remain unknown. Assay: immunoSEQ multiplex PCR; the TCRdb copy retains only in-frame clones and omits some. The sample includes about 120,000 clones, about 93% seen only once; the top ten take around 0.49%. The sample was unstimulated CD8+ T cells sorted from spleen or lymph node cells, taken before intestinal transplant. These receptors were taken from a human donor who received an intestinal transplant.

The V gene is TRBV7-9, the J gene TRBJ2-7; TRBD1 aligns across 7 bases. The CDR3 spans 14 residues. V was pared by 5 bases and J by 2 bases, with 6 bases of the junction left unmatched. The germline gives CDR1 SEHNR, CDR2 FQNEAQ (reference sequence). The CDR3 is CASSQGQVPYEQYF. Written as DNA, the CDR3 is TGTGCCAGCAGCCAAGGACAGGTCCCCTACGAGCAGTACTTC.

The gene calls are TRBV7-9 and TRBJ2-5; 12 positions match TRBD2. The CDR3 runs to 15 residues. Germline values: CDR1 SEHNR, CDR2 FQNEAQ (reference sequence). V lost 5 bases to trimming and J lost 5 bases; unmatched junction nucleotides: 6. The CDR3 region is CASSMPGLAGETQYF. CDR3 bases: TGTGCCAGCAGCATGCCGGGACTAGCGGGTGAGACCCAGTACTTC.

The chain employs TRBV9 and TRBJ1-4, with D possibly matching TRBD1 (5 bases). CDR1 is SGDLS and CDR2 is YYNGEE in the germline V gene. The germline V and J ends were trimmed by 7 bases and 5 bases, with 15 bases remaining between them. The CDR3 length is 14 residues. The CDR3 sequence is CASGRGWENEKLFF. For the CDR3, the DNA is TGTGCCAGCGGAAGGGGTTGGGAGAATGAAAAACTGTTTTTT.

The chain is built from TRBV4-1 and TRBJ2-3, with 7 bases that match TRBD1. The CDR3 covers 18 residues. From germline, CDR1 is MGHRA and CDR2 YSYEKL. After removal of 2 bases from V and 2 bases from J, the junction contained 13 bases not matched to a gene. CDR3 sequence (DNA): TGCGCCAGCAGCCAAACTGTTTCGACAGGGCCCCACACAGATACGCAGTATTTT. It encodes CASSQTVSTGPHTDTQYF.

This chain joins TRBV4-1 and TRBJ1-5; the D is unclear. The V and J ends lost 1 base and 5 bases respectively, with 6 bases between them. There are 13 residues in the CDR3. Germline values: CDR1 MGHRA, CDR2 YSYEKL. The DNA of the CDR3 is TGCGCCAGCAGCCAAGGTCGGTATCAGCCCCAGCATTTT. Protein sequence: CASSQGRYQPQHF.

This sequence joins TRBV30 and TRBJ1-2; 10 bases are a match to TRBD1. V was pared by 5 bases and J by 6 bases, with 6 bases of the junction left unmatched. The germline V gene has CDR1 GTSNPN and CDR2 SVGIG (reference sequence). The CDR3 has 13 residues. CDR3 region: CAWRAGTGDGYTF. Written as DNA, the CDR3 is TGTGCCTGGCGGGCCGGGACAGGGGATGGCTACACCTTC.

This chain uses TRBV25-1 with TRBJ1-5; D gene uncertain. Trimming shortened V by 7 bases and J by 7 bases, and 11 bases separated the two germline ends. The V gene's germline CDR1 is MGHDK and CDR2 SYGVNS. This CDR3 is built from 12 residues. CDR3 DNA: TGTGCCAGCAATATGGGAGCGCAGCCCCAGCATTTT. It yields the protein CASNMGAQPQHF.

V is TRBV29-1 and J is TRBJ2-4; D may be TRBD1 (5 bases). Trimming cost V 1 base and J 0 bases, with 10 bases left between them. Germline V gene lookup returns CDR1 SQVTM and CDR2 ANQGSEA. CDR3 length: 15 residues. The CDR3 DNA reads TGCAGCGTTGAAGGGGGCAGCCTAGCCAAAAACATTCAGTACTTC. Protein: CSVEGGSLAKNIQYF. The complete variable domain, with remaining parts taken from reference TRBV29-1 and TRBJ2-4, reads SAVISQKPSRDICQRGTSLTIQCQVDSQVTMMFWYRQQPGQSLTLIATANQGSEATYESGFVIDKFPISRPNLTFSTLTVSNMSPEDSSIYLCSVEGGSLAKNIQYFGAGTRLSVL.

This rearrangement joins TRBV11-2 to TRBJ1-3; a weak D match, TRBD1 (6 bases). CDR1 is SGHAT, CDR2 FQNNGV, per germline. CDR3 length: 14 amino acids. Trimming pared 6 bases from V and 4 bases from J, leaving 13 bases between. The CDR3, as DNA: TGTGCCAGCAGTCCCCAGGGGAACGGAAACACCATATATTTT. Translation: CASSPQGNGNTIYF.

This chain uses TRBV9 with TRBJ2-3; either TRBD1 or TRBD2 may supply D (5 bases each). Trimming removed 0 bases from V and 4 bases from J, with 12 bases in between. This CDR3 spans 15 amino acids. The germline CDR1 and CDR2 sequences are SGDLS and YYNGEE. The CDR3 DNA reads TGTGCCAGCAGCGTAGGGGGGTCGGGATCAGATACGCAGTATTTT. Amino acid sequence: CASSVGGSGSDTQYF.

The V and J genes are TRBV28 and TRBJ2-3; 7 bases line up with TRBD1. The CDR3 is made up of 14 amino acids. From germline, CDR1 is MDHEN and CDR2 SYDVKM. Trimming took 5 bases from V and 5 from J; bases not matched to a gene: 7. CDR3 region: CASSLDRAGDTQYF. The CDR3 DNA reads TGTGCCAGCAGTCTCGACAGGGCAGGAGATACGCAGTATTTT.

The CDR3 bases are TGCAGCGCAAGACTAGCGGGAGACCACCTTTACAATGAGCAGTTCTTC. Encoded protein: CSARLAGDHLYNEQFF. The chain couples TRBV29-1 to TRBJ2-1, with TRBD2 matching 12 bases. V gave up 7 bases and J gave up 4 bases; unmatched junction bases: 11. The CDR3 consists of 16 residues. Germline V gene sequence: CDR1 SQVTM, CDR2 ANQGSEA.

This clone came up once. The chain combines TRBV6-1 with TRBJ1-1, with a possible D match to TRBD1 (6 bases). Germline V gives CDR1 MNHNS, CDR2 SASEGT. Trimming cost V 6 bases and J 3 bases, with 14 bases left between them. The CDR3 runs to 14 residues. CDR3 in DNA: TGTGCCAGCAGAGTTACAGGGACCTACACTGAAGCTTTCTTT. Translating gives CASRVTGTYTEAFF.

This chain joins TRBV6-1 and TRBJ2-7; D may be TRBD2 (5 bases). The CDR3 spans 16 residues. Per the germline V gene, CDR1 is MNHNS and CDR2 is SASEGT. V lost 0 bases and J lost 3, with 15 bases in between. The CDR3 nucleotides are TGTGCCAGCAGTGAAGCAGGACTGGGCTACTACTACGAGCAGTACTTC. It is translated as CASSEAGLGYYYEQYF.

This clone was counted a single time. The chain is built from TRBV5-4 and TRBJ1-2; TRBD1 matches 7 bases. V lost 9 bases to trimming and J lost 10 bases; unmatched junction nucleotides: 24. In germline, CDR1 is SGHNT, CDR2 YYREEE (reference sequence). There are 16 residues in the CDR3. CDR3 amino acids: CATQMAPGQAPRDYTF. In DNA form, the CDR3 reads TGTGCCACCCAAATGGCCCCTGGACAGGCGCCTAGGGACTACACCTTC.

The chain couples TRBV12-2 to TRBJ2-7; TRBD1, the D gene given by the table, was not confirmed from the DNA. TRBV12-2 is designated a pseudogene. This CDR3 region has 14 residues. In DNA, the CDR3 is TGTGCAAGTCACCCCGGACAGGGGGCTCACGAGCAGTACTTC. Translation gives CASHPGQGAHEQYF.

This clone was detected only a few times. The chain has TRBV7-9 and TRBJ1-3; a possible D gene is TRBD1 (5 bases). Germline CDR1 reads SEHNR; CDR2 reads FQNEAQ (reference sequence). Trimming shortened V by 4 bases and J by 1 base, and 20 bases separated the two germline ends. This CDR3 spans 18 amino acids. CDR3 coding DNA: TGTGCCAGCAGCTCAGAAATCACGGGGCCATTTTCTGGAAACACCATATATTTT. This codes for CASSSEITGPFSGNTIYF. The whole variable domain, filled in from reference TRBV7-9 and TRBJ1-3, reads DTGVSQNPRHKITKRGQNVTFRCDPISEHNRLYWYRQTLGQGPEFLTYFQNEAQLEKSRLLSDRFSAERPKGSFSTLEIQRTEQGDSAMYLCASSSEITGPFSGNTIYFGEGSWLTVV.

The CDR3 is CASSQDPVAGGTGELFF. As DNA, the CDR3 is TGTGCCAGCAGCCAAGATCCAGTAGCGGGAGGTACCGGGGAGCTGTTTTTT. V gene TRBV4-2 combines with J gene TRBJ2-2; 10 bases fit TRBD2. The germline CDR1 and CDR2 sequences are LGHNA and YNFKEQ. The CDR3 totals 17 residues. Unmatched junction bases numbered 6, after V lost 0 bases and J lost 5 bases.

This sequence joins TRBV15 and TRBJ2-7; D uncertain. The CDR3 loop spans 14 amino acids. Trimming cost V 4 bases and J 4 bases, with 14 bases left between them. The germline V gene has CDR1 LNHNV and CDR2 YYDKDF (reference sequence). The CDR3 nucleotides are TGTGCCACCAGCAACCTGGACCTTGTATACGAGCAGTACTTC. Translated, it gives CATSNLDLVYEQYF.

This chain joins TRBV5-1 and TRBJ1-2; tentative D call: TRBD1 (5 bases). V lost 2 bases and J lost 7, with 9 bases in between. Germline CDR1 SGHRS, CDR2 YFSETQ. This CDR3 comprises 12 residues. CDR3 DNA sequence: TGCGCCAGCAGCTTAGATCAGGGTGGCTACACCTTC. This encodes CASSLDQGGYTF.

The V and J genes are TRBV7-3 and TRBJ1-1, with TRBD1 identical over 9 bases. V dropped 3 bases and J dropped 5; count of bases not matched to a gene: 10. There are 16 residues in the CDR3. Germline V gene sequence: CDR1 SGHTA, CDR2 FQGTGA. The chain's CDR3 is CASSLPHRGRRTEAFF. The CDR3 coding sequence is TGTGCCAGCAGCTTGCCCCACAGGGGGCGACGGACTGAAGCTTTCTTT.

To note about this clone: At one boundary the junction diverges from the germline segment, which might be a read error. The chain is built from TRBV5-6 and TRBJ2-2; D perhaps matches TRBD2 (5 bases). Germline-derived CDR1 and CDR2 are SGHDT and YYEEEE. The CDR3 has 14 residues. CDR3 residues: CASSLAGNTEELFF. As DNA, the CDR3 is TGTGCCAGCAGCTTGGCGGGGAACACCGAGGAGCTGTTTTTT.